The clone carrying this T cell receptor (beta chain) was counted only a few times. Its antigen remains unidentified. Trimming left V 4 bases short and J 2 bases short, with 12 bases between. Germline-derived CDR1 and CDR2 are SGHRS and YFSETQ. The CDR3 is made up of 14 amino acids. These data are taken from a study of OX40 agonist ivuxolimab in advanced cancers. Study context: The study enrolled dose-escalation patients with hepatocellular carcinoma, melanoma, renal cell or head and neck cancer. Partial responses occurred in three patients (one hepatocellular carcinoma, two cutaneous melanoma).

Data came from immunoSEQ multiplex PCR; TCRdb stores just in-frame clones and leaves some out. The sample yields tens of thousands of clones, 75% to 85% seen once. Study-wide results and caveats: Low normalized T-cell clonal expansion was also seen in some nonresponders.

Blood got drawn at baseline, again on cycle 4 day 1, and then on cycle 7 day 1. The clonotype was recovered from an adult with an advanced solid tumor such as melanoma, head and neck, liver or kidney cancer. V and J are TRBV5-1 and TRBJ1-2; a possible D gene is TRBD1 (6 bases). Sequencing used CD4+ or CD8+ T cells sorted from blood, obtained in a trial of the OX40 agonist ivuxolimab. The DNA of the CDR3 is TGCGCCAGCAGCCTTACGCAGGGGAACTATGGCTACACCTTC. Amino acid sequence: CASSLTQGNYGYTF.